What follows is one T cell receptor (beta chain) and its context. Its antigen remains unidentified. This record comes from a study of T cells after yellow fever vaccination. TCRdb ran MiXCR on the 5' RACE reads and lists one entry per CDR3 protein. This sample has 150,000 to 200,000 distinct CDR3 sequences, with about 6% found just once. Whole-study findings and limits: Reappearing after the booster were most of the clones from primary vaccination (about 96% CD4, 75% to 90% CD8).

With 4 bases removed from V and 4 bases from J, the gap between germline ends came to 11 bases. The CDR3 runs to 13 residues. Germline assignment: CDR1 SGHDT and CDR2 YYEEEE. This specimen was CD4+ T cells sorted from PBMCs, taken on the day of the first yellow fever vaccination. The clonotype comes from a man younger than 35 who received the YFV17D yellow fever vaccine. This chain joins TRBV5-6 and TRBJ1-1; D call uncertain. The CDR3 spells CASSRDLGTEAFF. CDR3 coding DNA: TGTGCCAGCAGCCGAGACCTGGGCACTGAAGCTTTCTTT.